This T cell receptor (beta chain) was captured in a study of CD4 T cells in relation to SARS-CoV-2 and coronaviruses. Study at large: ViraFEST: approximately ten-day antigen culture of PBMCs, then TCR beta CDR3 sequencing. Controls used an HIV-1 Nef peptide pool or no peptide.

On this clone: What it binds is unknown.

Before the COVID-19 pandemic, during about 2011-2019, CD4+ T cells were taken from unexposed donors. After about 10 days of culture, CD4+ T cells were isolated. Measured with immunoSEQ multiplex PCR; TCRdb has only the in-frame clones, and not every one. The data hold 25,000 or so clones, with about 80% observed a single time. Germline V gene data show CDR1 as LGHDT and CDR2 as YNNKEL (reference sequence). CDR3 length: 13 amino acids. V gave up 4 bases and J gave up 6 bases, with 10 bases separating them. The chain combines TRBV3-1 (or the pseudogene TRBV3-2) with TRBJ1-5; D unresolved. The TCR sequence derives from a human donor in good health. Sequenced input: CD4+ T cells from PBMCs, cultured in vitro. The CDR3 here is CASSPSPPQPQHF. DNA for the CDR3: TGTGCCAGCAGCCCTTCCCCCCCTCAGCCCCAGCATTTT.